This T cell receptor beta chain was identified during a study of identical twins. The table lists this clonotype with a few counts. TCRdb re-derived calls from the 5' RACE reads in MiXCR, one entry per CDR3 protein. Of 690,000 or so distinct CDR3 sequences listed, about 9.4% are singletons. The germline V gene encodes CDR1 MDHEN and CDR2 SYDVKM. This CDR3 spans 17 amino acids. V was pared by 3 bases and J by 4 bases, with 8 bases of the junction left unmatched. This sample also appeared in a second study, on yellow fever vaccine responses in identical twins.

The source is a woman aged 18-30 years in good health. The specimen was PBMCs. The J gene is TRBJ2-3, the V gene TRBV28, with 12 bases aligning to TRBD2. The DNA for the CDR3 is TGTGCCAGCAGTTTCCCTAGCGGGGGGGCCGGCTCAGATACGCAGTATTTT. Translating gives CASSFPSGGAGSDTQYF.